This TCR beta chain was obtained from a study of CD8+CD57+ T cells in acquired aplastic anemia. In the study overall: Sorted CD4+ and CD8+ cells gave an average of roughly 3 ug of DNA. Healthy donor CD4+ samples were sequenced to a depth that averaged roughly 10 million reads. Findings and caveats of the study: It was found that under 30 CD8+ CDR3 sequences were shared between patients and controls. The study found no significant CD8+ Simpson's diversity difference between patients and controls.

On this clonotype itself: Antigen unknown.

Template material for TCR beta VDJ and CDR3 profiling consisted of genomic DNA. TCRdb re-called the reads through MiXCR, storing one row per CDR3 protein. The sample records around 33,000 distinct CDR3 sequences, roughly three quarters being singletons. The CDR3 is 17 residues long. The V end was cut by 2 bases, the J end by 3 bases, with 14 bases between. Germline loops: CDR1 LNHDA, CDR2 SQIVND (reference sequence). The rearrangement links TRBV19 to TRBJ1-6; perhaps TRBD1 as D (5 bases). The sequenced material came from sorted CD4+, CD8+, or CD8+CD57+ T cells (not recorded which) from PBMCs. This TCR was recovered from a human donor in good health, serving as a control. This CDR3 is CASSIRAVGGYNSPLHF. The CDR3 bases are TGTGCCAGTAGTATAAGGGCGGTTGGGGGCTATAATTCACCCCTCCACTTT.